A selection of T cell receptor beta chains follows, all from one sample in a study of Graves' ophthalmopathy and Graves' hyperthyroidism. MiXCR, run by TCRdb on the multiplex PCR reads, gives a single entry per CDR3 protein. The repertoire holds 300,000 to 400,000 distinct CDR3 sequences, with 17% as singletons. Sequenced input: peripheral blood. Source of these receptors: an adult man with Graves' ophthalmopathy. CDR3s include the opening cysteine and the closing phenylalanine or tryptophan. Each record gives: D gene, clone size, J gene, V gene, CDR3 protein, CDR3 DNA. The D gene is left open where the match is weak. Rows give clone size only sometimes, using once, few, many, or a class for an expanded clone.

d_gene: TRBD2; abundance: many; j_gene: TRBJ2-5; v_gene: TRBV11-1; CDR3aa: CASSLGTSGDNEETQYF; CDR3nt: TGTGCCAGCAGCCTTGGGACTAGCGGGGACAATGAAGAGACCCAGTACTTC
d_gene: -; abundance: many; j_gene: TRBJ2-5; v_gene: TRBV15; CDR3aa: CATSRDRTTQETQYF; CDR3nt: TGTGCCACCAGCAGAGATCGCACAACACAAGAGACCCAGTACTTC
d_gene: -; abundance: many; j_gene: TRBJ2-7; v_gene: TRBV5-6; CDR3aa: CASSGIDQEAYEQYF; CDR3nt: TGTGCCAGCAGCGGGATTGATCAGGAGGCCTACGAGCAGTACTTC
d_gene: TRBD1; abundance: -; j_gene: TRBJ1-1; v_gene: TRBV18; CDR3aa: CASSPQGQGGYTEAFF; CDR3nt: TGTGCCAGCTCACCACAGGGACAGGGGGGATACACTGAAGCTTTCTTT
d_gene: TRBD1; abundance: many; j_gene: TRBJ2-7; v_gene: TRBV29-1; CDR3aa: CSCMTGPYEQYF; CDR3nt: TGCAGCTGTATGACAGGGCCCTACGAGCAGTACTTC
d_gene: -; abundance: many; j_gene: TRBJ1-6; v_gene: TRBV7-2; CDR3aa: CASSLNRINSPLHF; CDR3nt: TGTGCCAGCAGCTTAAACAGAATAAATTCACCCCTCCACTTT
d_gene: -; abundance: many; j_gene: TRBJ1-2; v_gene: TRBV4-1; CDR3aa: CASSQVPTGDYGYTF; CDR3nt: TGCGCCAGCAGCCAAGTGCCGACAGGAGACTATGGCTACACCTTC
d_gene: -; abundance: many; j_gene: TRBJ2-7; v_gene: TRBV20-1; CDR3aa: CSAPKQGSSYEQYF; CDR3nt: TGCAGTGCACCCAAGCAGGGCTCATCCTACGAGCAGTACTTC
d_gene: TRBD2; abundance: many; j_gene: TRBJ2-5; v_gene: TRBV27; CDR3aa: CASTFRGSAGGHQETQYF; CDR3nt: TGTGCCAGCACCTTTAGGGGGTCAGCGGGAGGTCATCAAGAGACCCAGTACTTC
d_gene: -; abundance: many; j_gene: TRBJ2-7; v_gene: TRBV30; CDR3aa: CAWTVLGQEAYEQYF; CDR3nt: TGTGCCTGGACCGTGCTGGGGCAAGAGGCCTACGAGCAGTACTTC
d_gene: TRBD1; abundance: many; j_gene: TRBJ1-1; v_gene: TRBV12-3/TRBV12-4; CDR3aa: CANSREGQLNTEAFF; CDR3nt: TGTGCCAACAGTAGGGAGGGACAGCTGAACACTGAAGCTTTCTTT
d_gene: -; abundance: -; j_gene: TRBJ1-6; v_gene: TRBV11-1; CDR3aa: CASSPPGDGSPLHF; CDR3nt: TGTGCCAGCAGCCCCCCGGGGGACGGGTCACCCCTCCACTTT
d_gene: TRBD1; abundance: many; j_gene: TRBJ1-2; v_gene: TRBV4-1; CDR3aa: CASSPNDREVYGYTF; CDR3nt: TGCGCCAGCAGCCCCAATGACAGGGAAGTCTATGGCTACACCTTC
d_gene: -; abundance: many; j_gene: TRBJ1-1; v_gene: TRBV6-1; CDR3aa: CASRPAGQLNTEAFF; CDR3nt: TGTGCCAGCAGGCCCGCCGGACAGCTGAACACTGAAGCTTTCTTT
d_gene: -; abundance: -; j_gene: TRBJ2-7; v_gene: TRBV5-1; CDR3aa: CASSLAHGPGPYEQYF; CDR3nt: TGCGCCAGCAGCTTGGCCCACGGACCCGGACCCTACGAGCAGTACTTC
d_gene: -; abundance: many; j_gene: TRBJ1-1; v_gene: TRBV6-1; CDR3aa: CASRPPGPQNTEAFF; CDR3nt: TGTGCCAGCAGACCCCCGGGACCGCAGAACACTGAAGCTTTCTTT
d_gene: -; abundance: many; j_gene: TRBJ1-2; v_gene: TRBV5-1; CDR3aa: CASSSGIAGGYTF; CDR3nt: TGCGCCAGCAGCTCAGGGATCGCAGGTGGCTACACCTTC
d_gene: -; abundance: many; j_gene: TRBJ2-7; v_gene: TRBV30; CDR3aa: CAHSRGAYEQYF; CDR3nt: TGTGCTCATTCACGCGGGGCCTACGAGCAGTACTTC
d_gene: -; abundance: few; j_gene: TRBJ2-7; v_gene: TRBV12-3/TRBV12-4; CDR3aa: CASSLVGSDYEQYF; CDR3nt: TGTGCCAGCAGTTTAGTCGGGAGCGACTACGAGCAGTACTTC
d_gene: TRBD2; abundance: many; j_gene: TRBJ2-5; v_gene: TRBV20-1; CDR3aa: CSASPGRGGEETQYF; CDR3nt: TGCAGTGCTAGCCCGGGTCGGGGGGGCGAGGAGACCCAGTACTTC